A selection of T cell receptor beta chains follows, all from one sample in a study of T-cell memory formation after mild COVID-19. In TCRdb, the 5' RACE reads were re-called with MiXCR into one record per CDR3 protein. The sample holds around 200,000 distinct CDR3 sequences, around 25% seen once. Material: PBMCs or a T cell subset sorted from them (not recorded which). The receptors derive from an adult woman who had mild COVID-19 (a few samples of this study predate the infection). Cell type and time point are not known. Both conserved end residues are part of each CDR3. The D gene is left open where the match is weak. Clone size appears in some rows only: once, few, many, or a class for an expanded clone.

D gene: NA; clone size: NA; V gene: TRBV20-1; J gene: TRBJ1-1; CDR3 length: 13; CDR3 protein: CSAVDPMNTEAFF; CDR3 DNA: TGCAGTGCTGTGGATCCGATGAACACTGAAGCTTTCTTT
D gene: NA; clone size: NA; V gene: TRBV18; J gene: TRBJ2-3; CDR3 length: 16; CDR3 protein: CASSPPIVLPADTQYF; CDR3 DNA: TGTGCCAGCTCACCACCGATAGTACTTCCGGCAGATACGCAGTATTTT
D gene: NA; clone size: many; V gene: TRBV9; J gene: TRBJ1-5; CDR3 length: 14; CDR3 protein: CASSVGPGAQPQHF; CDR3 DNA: TGTGCCAGCAGCGTAGGGCCAGGGGCTCAGCCCCAGCATTTT
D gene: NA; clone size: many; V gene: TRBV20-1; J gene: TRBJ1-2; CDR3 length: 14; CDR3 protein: CSARGGPSNYGYTF; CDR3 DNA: TGCAGTGCTAGGGGGGGCCCTTCTAACTATGGCTACACCTTC
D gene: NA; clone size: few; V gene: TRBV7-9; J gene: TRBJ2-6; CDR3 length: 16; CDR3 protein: CASSSFPHSGANVLTF; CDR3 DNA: TGTGCCAGCAGCTCCTTTCCGCACTCTGGGGCCAACGTCCTGACTTTC
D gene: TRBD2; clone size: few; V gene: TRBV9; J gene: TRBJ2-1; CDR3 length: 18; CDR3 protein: CASSVGLAGVSSYNEQFF; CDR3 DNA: TGTGCCAGCAGCGTAGGGCTAGCGGGCGTTAGCTCCTACAATGAGCAGTTCTTC
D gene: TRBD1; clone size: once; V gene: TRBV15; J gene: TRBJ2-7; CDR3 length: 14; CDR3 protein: CATSHDRASYEQYF; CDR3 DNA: TGTGCCACCAGCCACGACAGGGCCTCCTACGAGCAGTACTTC
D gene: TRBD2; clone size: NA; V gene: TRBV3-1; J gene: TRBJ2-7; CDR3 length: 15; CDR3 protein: CASSQGSAGVSEQYF; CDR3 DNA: TGTGCCAGCAGCCAAGGATCAGCGGGAGTCTCCGAGCAGTACTTC
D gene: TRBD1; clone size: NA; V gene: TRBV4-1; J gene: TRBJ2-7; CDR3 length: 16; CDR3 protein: CASSRLTGGTFLEQYF; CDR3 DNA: TGCGCCAGCAGCCGCCTAACAGGGGGCACATTCTTGGAGCAGTACTTC
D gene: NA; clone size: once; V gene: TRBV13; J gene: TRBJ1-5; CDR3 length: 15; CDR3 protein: CASSLGRGSNQPQHF; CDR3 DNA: TGTGCCAGCAGCTTAGGGAGGGGCAGCAATCAGCCCCAGCATTTT
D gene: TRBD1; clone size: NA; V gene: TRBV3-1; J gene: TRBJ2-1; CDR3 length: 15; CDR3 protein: CASARGTGNYNEQFF; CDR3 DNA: TGTGCCAGCGCCCGCGGGACAGGGAACTACAATGAGCAGTTCTTC
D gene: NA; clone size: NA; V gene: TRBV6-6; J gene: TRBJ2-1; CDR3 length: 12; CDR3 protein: CASSRLVYEQFF; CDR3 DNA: TGTGCCAGCAGTCGACTAGTATATGAGCAGTTCTTC
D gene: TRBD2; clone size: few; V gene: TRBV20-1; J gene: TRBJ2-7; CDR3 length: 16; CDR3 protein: CSATGLAGAAGYEQYF; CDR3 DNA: TGCAGTGCGACGGGACTAGCGGGAGCAGCGGGTTACGAGCAGTACTTC
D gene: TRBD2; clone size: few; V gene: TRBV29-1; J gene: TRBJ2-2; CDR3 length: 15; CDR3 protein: CSVEVAGGRTGELFF; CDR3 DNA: TGCAGCGTTGAAGTAGCGGGAGGGAGAACCGGGGAGCTGTTTTTT
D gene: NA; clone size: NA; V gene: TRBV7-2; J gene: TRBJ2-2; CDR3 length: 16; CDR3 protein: CASSLQGSPLTGELFF; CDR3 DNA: TGTGCCAGCAGCTTACAGGGCTCTCCTCTCACCGGGGAGCTGTTTTTT
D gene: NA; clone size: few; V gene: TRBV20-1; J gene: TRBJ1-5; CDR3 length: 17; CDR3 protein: CSARDSGKPLSNQPQHF; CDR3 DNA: TGCAGTGCTAGAGATAGTGGGAAACCTCTTAGCAATCAGCCCCAGCATTTT
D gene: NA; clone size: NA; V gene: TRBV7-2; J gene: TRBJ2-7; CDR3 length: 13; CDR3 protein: CASSPGVPPEQYF; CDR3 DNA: TGTGCCAGCAGCCCAGGGGTCCCTCCCGAGCAGTACTTC
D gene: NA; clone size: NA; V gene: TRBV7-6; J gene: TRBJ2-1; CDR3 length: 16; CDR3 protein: CASSSHGGSAYNEQFF; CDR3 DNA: TGTGCCAGCAGCTCCCACGGGGGTTCGGCCTACAATGAGCAGTTCTTC
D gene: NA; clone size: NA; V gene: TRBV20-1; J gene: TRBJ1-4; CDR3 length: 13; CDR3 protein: CSAPTGPNEKLFF; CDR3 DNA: TGCAGTGCCCCGACGGGCCCTAATGAAAAACTGTTTTTT
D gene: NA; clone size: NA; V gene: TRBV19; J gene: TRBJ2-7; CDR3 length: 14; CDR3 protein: CASSPGHQDYEQYF; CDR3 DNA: TGTGCCAGTAGTCCGGGACATCAGGACTACGAGCAGTACTTC
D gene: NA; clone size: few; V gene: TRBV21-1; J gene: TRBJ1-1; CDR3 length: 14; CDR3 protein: CASSKLVGVTEAFF; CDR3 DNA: TGTGCCAGCAGCAAATTGGTCGGGGTCACTGAAGCTTTCTTT
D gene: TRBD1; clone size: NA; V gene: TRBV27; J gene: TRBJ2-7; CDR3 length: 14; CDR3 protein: CASKRDRSSYEQYF; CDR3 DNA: TGTGCCAGCAAGAGGGACAGGAGCTCCTACGAGCAGTACTTC
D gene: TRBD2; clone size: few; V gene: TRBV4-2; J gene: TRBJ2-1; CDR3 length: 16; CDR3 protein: CASSPEAGGFYNEQFF; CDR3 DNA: TGTGCCAGCAGTCCTGAAGCGGGGGGATTCTACAATGAGCAGTTCTTC
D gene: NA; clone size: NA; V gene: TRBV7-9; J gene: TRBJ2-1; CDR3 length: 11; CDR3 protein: CASSLLDEQFF; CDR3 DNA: TGTGCCAGCAGTCTCCTGGATGAGCAGTTCTTC
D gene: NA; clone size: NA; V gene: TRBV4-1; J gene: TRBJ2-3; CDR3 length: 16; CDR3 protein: CASSQEVYGGTDTQYF; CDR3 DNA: TGCGCCAGCAGCCAAGAAGTTTACGGGGGCACAGATACGCAGTATTTT
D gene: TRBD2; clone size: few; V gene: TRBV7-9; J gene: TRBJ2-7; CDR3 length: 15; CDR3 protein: CASSGRSGGDYEQYF; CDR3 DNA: TGTGCCAGCAGCGGAAGGTCGGGGGGGGACTACGAGCAGTACTTC
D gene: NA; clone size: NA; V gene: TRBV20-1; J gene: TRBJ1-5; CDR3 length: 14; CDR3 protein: CSASGQFSNQPQHF; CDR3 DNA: TGCAGTGCTTCCGGACAGTTTAGCAATCAGCCCCAGCATTTT
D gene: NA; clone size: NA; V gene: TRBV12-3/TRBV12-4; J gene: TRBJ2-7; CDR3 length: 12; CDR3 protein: CASRPGLDEQYF; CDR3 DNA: TGTGCCAGCAGACCTGGCCTGGACGAGCAGTACTTC
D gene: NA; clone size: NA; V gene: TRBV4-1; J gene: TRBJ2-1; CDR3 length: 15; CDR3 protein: CASSPRDWTNNEQFF; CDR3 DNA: TGCGCCAGCAGCCCCCGGGACTGGACAAACAATGAGCAGTTCTTC
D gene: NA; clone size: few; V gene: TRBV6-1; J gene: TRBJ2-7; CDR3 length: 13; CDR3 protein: CASSEPGRYEQYF; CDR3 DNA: TGTGCCAGCAGTGAGCCAGGCCGCTACGAGCAGTACTTC
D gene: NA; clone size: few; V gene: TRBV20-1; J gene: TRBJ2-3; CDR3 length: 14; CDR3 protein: CSAQHHRFTDTQYF; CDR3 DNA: TGCAGTGCCCAACATCACCGTTTCACAGATACGCAGTATTTT
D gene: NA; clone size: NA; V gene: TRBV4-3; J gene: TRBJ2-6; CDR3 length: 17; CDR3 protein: CASSQLPTESGANVLTF; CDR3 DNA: TGCGCCAGCAGCCAACTGCCGACGGAATCTGGGGCCAACGTCCTGACTTTC
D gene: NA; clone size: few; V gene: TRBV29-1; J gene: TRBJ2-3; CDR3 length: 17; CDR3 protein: CSVEDWEDRINTDTQYF; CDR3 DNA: TGCAGCGTTGAAGATTGGGAAGACAGGATTAACACAGATACGCAGTATTTT
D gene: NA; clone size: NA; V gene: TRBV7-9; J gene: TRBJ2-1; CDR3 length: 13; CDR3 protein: CASSLPLGNEQFF; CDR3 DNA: TGTGCCAGCAGCTTACCGCTTGGGAATGAGCAGTTCTTC
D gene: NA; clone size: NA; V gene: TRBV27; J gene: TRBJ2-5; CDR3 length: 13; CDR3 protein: CASSFLDQETQYF; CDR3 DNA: TGTGCCAGCAGTTTTCTCGACCAAGAGACCCAGTACTTC
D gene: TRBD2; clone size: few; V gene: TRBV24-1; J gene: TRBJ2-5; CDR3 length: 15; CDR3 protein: CATSDSAGGLETQYF; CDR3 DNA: TGTGCCACCAGTGATTCCGCGGGGGGGCTAGAGACCCAGTACTTC
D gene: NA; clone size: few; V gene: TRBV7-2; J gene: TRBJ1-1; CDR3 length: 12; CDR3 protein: CASSRGFSEAFF; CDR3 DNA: TGTGCCAGCAGCCGTGGGTTTTCTGAAGCTTTCTTT
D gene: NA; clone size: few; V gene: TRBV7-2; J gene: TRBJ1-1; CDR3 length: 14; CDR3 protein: CASDAGRGNTEAFF; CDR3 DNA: TGTGCCAGCGACGCAGGCAGGGGAAACACTGAAGCTTTCTTT
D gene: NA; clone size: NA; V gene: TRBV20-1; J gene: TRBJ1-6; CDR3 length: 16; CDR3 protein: CSARRGGDTFNSPLHF; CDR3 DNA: TGCAGTGCTAGGAGAGGTGGGGACACCTTTAATTCACCCCTCCACTTT
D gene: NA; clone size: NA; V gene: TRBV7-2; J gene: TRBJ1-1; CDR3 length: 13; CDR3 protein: CASSLAGGAEAFF; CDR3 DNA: TGTGCCAGCAGCTTAGCTGGGGGGGCTGAAGCTTTCTTT